Ten or more counts support the clone carrying this T cell receptor beta chain. Its antigen remains unidentified. J was trimmed by 4 bases and V by 8 bases; bases with no gene match: 3. The CDR3 contains 12 residues. The sample is drawn from a study of identical twins. Study results and limitations: Excess twin sharing in beta out-of-frame sequences was weaker.

Unique molecular identifiers were in the cDNA, with template-switch universal primer binding. TCRdb itself ran the 5' RACE reads through MiXCR, one entry per CDR3 protein. Of roughly 1,500,000 distinct CDR3 sequences in the sample, around 33% were seen once. The receptor's source is a newborn girl in good health. Sequencing was performed on cord blood. This chain uses TRBV12-3 or TRBV12-4 with TRBJ1-2; TRBD1 agrees at 8 bases. CDR3 DNA sequence: TGTGCCAGCGCTACAGGGGGCTATGGCTACACCTTC. It codes for CASATGGYGYTF.